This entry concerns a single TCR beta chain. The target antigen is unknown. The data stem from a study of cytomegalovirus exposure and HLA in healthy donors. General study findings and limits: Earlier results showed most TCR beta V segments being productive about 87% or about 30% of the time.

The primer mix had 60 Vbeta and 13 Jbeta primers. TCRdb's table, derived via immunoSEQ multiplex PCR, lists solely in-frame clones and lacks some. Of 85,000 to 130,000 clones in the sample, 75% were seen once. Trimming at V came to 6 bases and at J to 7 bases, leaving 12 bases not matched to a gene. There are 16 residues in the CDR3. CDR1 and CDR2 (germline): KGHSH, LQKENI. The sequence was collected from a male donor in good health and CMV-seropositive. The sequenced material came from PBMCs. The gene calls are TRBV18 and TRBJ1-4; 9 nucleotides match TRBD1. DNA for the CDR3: TGTGCCAGCTCGGGAACAGGGGGCAAGGTTCTTGAAAAACTGTTTTTT. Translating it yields CASSGTGGKVLEKLFF.